These 25 T cell receptor beta chains were sequenced from one sample in a study of T-cell memory formation after mild COVID-19. One entry per CDR3 protein, called by TCRdb with MiXCR from the 5' RACE reads. The sample holds more than 350,000 distinct CDR3 sequences, 15% to 20% seen once. The material sequenced was PBMCs or a T cell subset sorted from them (not recorded which). These receptors all stem from a man between 18 and 35 years old who had mild COVID-19 (a few samples of this study predate the infection). Cell type and time point are not known.

This clonotype appeared many times. The chain links TRBV4-1 to TRBJ2-6; D remains unclear. This CDR3 has 15 amino acids. Germline CDR1 reads MGHRA; CDR2 reads YSYEKL. Trimming removed 0 bases at V and 1 base at J, with 4 bases between. The CDR3 nucleotides read TGCGCCAGCAGCCAAGAGGCATCTGGGGCCAACGTCCTGACTTTC. It yields the protein CASSQEASGANVLTF.

This clonotype turned up a few times. The chain links TRBV12-3 or TRBV12-4 to TRBJ2-6; 7 nucleotides agree with TRBD1. There are 16 residues in the CDR3. Unmatched junction bases numbered 6, after V lost 5 bases and J lost 2 bases. The CDR3: CASSPGTGAGANVLTF. Written as DNA, the CDR3 is TGTGCCAGCAGTCCGGGCACAGGGGCTGGGGCCAACGTCCTGACTTTC.

This clonotype has more than one count but fewer than ten. The chain employs TRBV20-1 and TRBJ2-5, with D unclear. With 5 bases removed from V and 1 base from J, the gap between germline ends came to 11 bases. This CDR3 contains 13 residues. Germline loops: CDR1 DFQATT, CDR2 SNEGSKA (reference sequence). The CDR3 coding sequence is TGCAGTGCTTCGACGTCCAGCCAAGAGACCCAGTACTTC. Translated: CSASTSSQETQYF.

This clonotype was picked up a small number of times. The chain combines TRBV20-1 with TRBJ2-2; D not certain. Trimming left V 4 bases short and J 1 base short, with 4 bases between. This CDR3 spans 12 amino acids. CDR1 is DFQATT and CDR2 is SNEGSKA in the germline V gene (reference sequence). The CDR3 region is CSAMLNTGELFF. The CDR3 coding sequence is TGCAGTGCTATGTTGAACACCGGGGAGCTGTTTTTT.

This clonotype was seen more than once but under ten times. The V gene is TRBV11-3, the J gene TRBJ2-1; 8 bases map to TRBD1. The CDR3 runs to 16 residues. Germline V gene data show CDR1 as SGHNT and CDR2 as YENEEA. Trimming removed 4 bases from V and 7 bases from J; junction bases left unmatched: 12. The CDR3 protein is CASSSIDRGELNEQFF. The CDR3 DNA reads as TGTGCCAGCAGCTCCATCGACAGGGGTGAATTGAATGAGCAGTTCTTC.

The rearrangement links TRBV6-5 to TRBJ1-4; 11 bases map to TRBD1. The V gene's germline CDR1 is MNHEY and CDR2 SVGAGI. The CDR3 sequence is 13 residues long. V gave up 2 bases and J gave up 13 bases; unmatched junction bases: 3. CDR3 in amino acids: CASSYGTGGRLFF. CDR3 DNA: TGTGCCAGCAGTTACGGGACAGGGGGTCGACTGTTTTTT.

This clonotype was found a few times. The chain carries TRBV18 and TRBJ2-1; D gene ambiguous. Germline V lookup: CDR1 KGHSH, CDR2 LQKENI. The CDR3 sequence is 12 residues long. Trimming took off 4 bases at V and 9 bases at J, with 10 bases between the two ends. The CDR3 region has the DNA TGTGCCAGCTCACTACCCTTCGGTGAGCAGTTCTTC. Protein sequence: CASSLPFGEQFF.

Only a few counts were recorded for this clonotype. This chain uses TRBV5-1 with TRBJ1-2, with 8 bases aligning to TRBD1. V gave up 4 bases and J gave up 5 bases; unmatched junction bases: 7. Per the germline V gene, CDR1 is SGHRS and CDR2 is YFSETQ. The CDR3 has 14 amino acids. The CDR3 nucleotides read TGCGCCAGCAGCGTCGACAGGGGTTGGTATGGCTACACCTTC. Amino acids: CASSVDRGWYGYTF. Filled out from reference TRBV5-1 and TRBJ1-2, the complete variable domain reads KAGVTQTPRYLIKTRGQQVTLSCSPISGHRSVSWYQQTPGQGLQFLFEYFSETQRNKGNFPGRFSGRQFSNSRSEMNVSTLELGDSALYLCASSVDRGWYGYTFGSGTRLTVV.

Only a few counts were recorded for this clonotype. V and J are TRBV6-5 and TRBJ2-5; 7 bases are a match to TRBD1. In germline, CDR1 is MNHEY, CDR2 SVGAGI. The V segment lost 2 bases and the J segment 5 bases; nucleotides outside the gene matches: 8. This CDR3 is 15 amino acids long. CDR3 nucleotides: TGTGCCAGCAGTTACCCAGACAGGGATGGGGAGACCCAGTACTTC. Its protein is CASSYPDRDGETQYF.

This clonotype was seen only a few times. The chain employs TRBV6-5 and TRBJ2-3; D uncertain. The CDR3 sequence is 13 residues long. V gave up 6 bases and J gave up 0 bases, with 7 bases separating them. CDR1 MNHEY and CDR2 SVGAGI come from the germline V gene. CDR3: CASSASSTDTQYF. Written as DNA, the CDR3 is TGTGCCAGCAGCGCCTCCAGCACAGATACGCAGTATTTT.

V usage is TRBV7-9 and J usage is TRBJ2-3; D is perhaps TRBD1 (6 bases). CDR3 size: 15 residues. V was shortened by 0 bases and J by 2 bases, with 9 bases between the two germline ends. Germline CDR1 reads SEHNR; CDR2 reads FQNEAQ (reference sequence). The CDR3 loop reads CASSLAGDITDTQYF. The CDR3 coding sequence is TGTGCCAGCAGCTTAGCGGGGGACATCACAGATACGCAGTATTTT.

This clonotype has only a few counts. The V and J genes are TRBV6-6 and TRBJ1-1; D gene ambiguous. Germline V gives CDR1 MNHNY, CDR2 SVGAGI (reference sequence). V was shortened by 6 bases and J by 1 base, with 9 bases between the two germline ends. The CDR3 is made up of 13 amino acids. CDR3 DNA: TGTGCCAGCAGAGGTACAGAGAACACTGAAGCTTTCTTT. It codes for CASRGTENTEAFF.

This clonotype was seen ten or more times. The CDR3 region has the DNA TGTGCCAGCAGCTTAGGAGGTAGCGGGGGGCAAGAGACCCAGTACTTC. Translation gives CASSLGGSGGQETQYF. The chain is built from TRBV7-7 and TRBJ2-5; 10 bases align to TRBD2. Per the germline V gene, CDR1 is SSHAT and CDR2 is FNYEAQ (reference sequence). The CDR3 has 16 amino acids. The V and J ends lost 1 base and 2 bases, in that order; junction bases with no gene match: 4.

In this sample, this clonotype turned up a few times. The chain is built from TRBV20-1 and TRBJ2-5; no clear D. Germline V gene data show CDR1 as DFQATT and CDR2 as SNEGSKA (reference sequence). The CDR3 loop spans 12 amino acids. V was shortened by 5 bases and J by 5 bases, with 12 bases between the two germline ends. The CDR3 DNA reads TGCAGTGCTCCGAACCGCCCTGAGACCCAGTACTTC. Encoded protein: CSAPNRPETQYF.

The rearrangement joins TRBV7-9 to TRBJ2-5; perhaps TRBD1 as D (6 bases). The germline CDR1 and CDR2 sequences are SEHNR and FQNEAQ (reference sequence). This CDR3 has 14 residues. V was pared by 4 bases and J by 5 bases, with 14 bases between. CDR3 sequence reads: CASSYGGVRETQYF. The CDR3, as DNA: TGTGCCAGCAGCTATGGGGGCGTGAGGGAGACCCAGTACTTC.

The V gene is TRBV12-3 or TRBV12-4, the J gene TRBJ2-7, with no clear D. Trimming removed 8 bases from V and 3 bases from J, with 17 bases in between. This CDR3 is built from 14 residues. DNA of the CDR3: TGTGCCAGCTATATCCCGATCCCCTACTACGAGCAGTACGTC. Translated: CASYIPIPYYEQYV.

In its sample, this clonotype was seen a few times. The gene calls are TRBV27 and TRBJ2-7; 7 bases are a match to TRBD1. The V and J ends lost 0 bases and 2 bases, in that order; junction bases with no gene match: 7. The germline V gene has CDR1 MNHEY and CDR2 SMNVEV (reference sequence). The CDR3 is 16 amino acids. CDR3 protein: CASSLSATGSPYEQYF. CDR3 coding DNA: TGTGCCAGCAGTTTATCCGCGACAGGGTCGCCCTACGAGCAGTACTTC.

The J gene is TRBJ2-2, the V gene TRBV20-1, with a possible D match to TRBD2 (5 bases). The CDR3 has 15 residues. Germline V gene data show CDR1 as DFQATT and CDR2 as SNEGSKA (reference sequence). The V end was cut by 1 base, the J end by 6 bases, with 15 bases between. The CDR3 reads CSARVIRVGAGELFF. CDR3 sequence (DNA): TGCAGTGCTAGAGTTATCCGGGTGGGAGCCGGGGAGCTGTTTTTT.

The genes are TRBV12-3 or TRBV12-4 and TRBJ2-2, with 10 nucleotides matching TRBD1. V lost 7 bases to trimming and J lost 5 bases; unmatched junction nucleotides: 10. The CDR3 has 16 amino acids. The CDR3 protein is CASTDSGQGTTGELFF. The CDR3 DNA sequence: TGTGCCAGCACCGACTCGGGACAGGGGACGACCGGGGAGCTGTTTTTT.

This clonotype has more than one count but fewer than ten. V and J are TRBV12-3 or TRBV12-4 and TRBJ1-3, with D unclear. The CDR3 is made up of 14 amino acids. With 3 bases removed from V and 0 bases from J, the gap between germline ends came to 6 bases. As DNA, the CDR3 is TGTGCCAGCAGTTTCGCCGGCTCTGGAAACACCATATATTTT. This sequence encodes CASSFAGSGNTIYF.

This rearrangement joins TRBV6-5 to TRBJ1-3, with D hard to call. The V gene's germline CDR1 is MNHEY and CDR2 SVGAGI. V was shortened by 5 bases and J by 0 bases, with 14 bases between the two germline ends. This CDR3 contains 16 residues. The CDR3 reads CASSPRPRISGNTIYF. The DNA of the CDR3 is TGTGCCAGCAGTCCCCGGCCCCGAATCTCTGGAAACACCATATATTTT.

This rearrangement joins TRBV12-3 or TRBV12-4 to TRBJ2-5, with D possibly being TRBD1 (6 bases). The CDR3 is 14 residues long. V lost 2 bases and J lost 5, with 12 bases in between. CDR3 coding DNA: TGTGCCAGCAGTTTATTGGGGGCGACGGAGACCCAGTACTTC. This sequence encodes CASSLLGATETQYF.

This clonotype was found a few times. The chain recombines TRBV9 with TRBJ2-2, with TRBD2 matching over 10 bases. The CDR3 is 18 amino acids. Germline V gene data show CDR1 as SGDLS and CDR2 as YYNGEE. The ends lost 4 bases at V and 7 bases at J; junction bases unmatched: 16. CDR3 DNA sequence: TGTGCCAGCAGCCCTTCGGGAGCGGGGGGGCCCATTATCGGGGAGCTGTTTTTT. This sequence encodes CASSPSGAGGPIIGELFF.

This clonotype was seen only a few times. The chain has TRBV24-1 and TRBJ2-1; possibly TRBD1 for D (5 bases). V lost 0 bases, J lost 7 bases, and 12 bases lay in between. The V gene's germline CDR1 is KGHDR and CDR2 SFDVKD. The length of the CDR3 is 15 residues. The CDR3 spells CATSDLTGDLNEQFF. DNA for the CDR3: TGTGCCACCAGTGATTTGACAGGAGATCTGAATGAGCAGTTCTTC.

The J gene is TRBJ2-1, the V gene TRBV3-1; 10 nucleotides match TRBD2. The CDR3 consists of 13 residues. Germline CDR1 and CDR2: LGHDT and YNNKEL (reference sequence). The J segment lost 12 bases and the V segment lost 6 bases, leaving 8 bases of the junction unmatched. Here the CDR3 reads CASRNSGGFGQFF. The DNA for the CDR3 is TGTGCCAGCAGAAATAGCGGGGGGTTCGGGCAGTTCTTC.